This section outlines one T cell receptor (beta chain) sequence together with its context. As yet, its antigen is unknown. This sample stems from a study of regulatory T cells in long-lasting Graves disease. Findings and caveats of the study: For persistent Graves' patients, TCR diversity was lower than for newly diagnosed ones. TRBV28, TRBJ1-2 and TRBJ2-5 emerged as the favored segments in persistent disease.

CDR3 regions were amplified by Arm-PCR using iRepertoire HTBI primers to build TCR beta libraries. Via MiXCR, TCRdb re-called the multiplex PCR reads, giving one row per CDR3 protein. The sample holds hundreds of thousands of distinct CDR3 sequences, approximately 22% seen once. Germline CDR1 reads LGHNA; CDR2 reads YNFKEQ. The CDR3 is made up of 16 amino acids. The V and J ends lost 4 bases and 4 bases, in that order; junction bases with no gene match: 13. Time point described: persistent/refractory GD, antithyroid drugs over 5 years with positive TRAb. RNA isolated from PBMCs was used to make the TCR library.

The chain carries TRBV4-2 and TRBJ2-7; TRBD2 matches at 7 bases. The sequence was obtained from a female donor with Graves disease. The sample consisted of peripheral blood mononuclear cells (PBMCs), taken when the disease was refractory, from a patient treated with antithyroid drugs. The CDR3 here is CASSRVTGQGGYEQYF. The CDR3 bases are TGTGCCAGCAGCCGAGTAACGGGGCAGGGAGGGTACGAGCAGTACTTC.